Listed below are T cell receptor beta chains from one sample, sequenced in a study of graft-versus-host responses after intestinal transplantation. Using immunoSEQ multiplex PCR, the repertoire was profiled, and TCRdb retains in-frame clones only, with some absent. The sample has 10,000 or so clones; approximately 30% are singletons. The sample here was alloreactive CD4+ T cells from a mixed lymphocyte reaction culture, taken before intestinal transplant. These receptor sequences come from a human patient who received an intestinal transplant. Both conserved end residues are trimmed from each CDR3.

v_gene: TRBV28
j_gene: TRBJ1-5
CDR3aa: ASSLDGDSNQPQH

v_gene: TRBV10-2
j_gene: TRBJ2-1
CDR3aa: ASSGAGLAVGEQF

v_gene: TRBV6-1
j_gene: TRBJ2-7
CDR3aa: ASSEEGTSVYEQY

v_gene: TRBV4-1
j_gene: TRBJ2-7
CDR3aa: ASSQVGGLEAEQY

v_gene: TRBV25-1
j_gene: TRBJ2-1
CDR3aa: ASSGGGRAYNEQF

v_gene: TRBV27
j_gene: TRBJ2-7
CDR3aa: ASSLSHGVRYEQY

v_gene: TRBV30
j_gene: TRBJ1-2
CDR3aa: ASRTSNYGYT

v_gene: TRBV5-8
j_gene: TRBJ2-1
CDR3aa: ASSPDRSNEQF

v_gene: TRBV9
j_gene: TRBJ2-1
CDR3aa: ASSTAQGNEQF

v_gene: TRBV6-5
j_gene: TRBJ1-1
CDR3aa: ARRADRSTEAF

v_gene: TRBV28
j_gene: TRBJ2-7
CDR3aa: ASSFGQTTYEQY

v_gene: TRBV5-1
j_gene: TRBJ1-2
CDR3aa: ASSGGQGAEHGYT